This TCR beta chain stems from a study of early T cells in non-severe SARS-CoV-2 infection (dated by TCRdb to the early 2020s). For context, the study as a whole: Bulk RNA from unsorted whole blood was used for TCR sequencing, so alpha and beta chains could not be paired.

Preparation of the library involved 5' RACE. TCRdb names NextSeq 500 as the instrument used. In the TCR library protocol, unique molecular identifiers were attached to individual cDNA molecules to correct for PCR bias and sequencing error. Both TCR alpha and beta chains were sequenced, and tight co-correlation was observed between alpha and beta sequence abundances in each sample. Turning to the authors' computational methods: Decombinator V4 was used to perform V gene, J gene and CDR3 annotation of TCR sequences. Expanded TCRs were defined as changing significantly between any two time points under a Poisson model with p below 0.0001. TCR abundances were normalised to the total number of TCRs sequenced per sample and expressed as counts per million. MAIT TCRs were defined by TRAV1-2 paired with TRAJ12, TRAJ20 or TRAJ33, and iNKT TCRs by TRAV10 paired with TRAJ18. VDJdb, accessed 1 November 2021, was searched for CMV, EBV and SARS-CoV-2 annotated TCRs, excluding TCRs annotated for multiple antigens. TCRdb itself trimmed the public reads at Q25 with fastp, ran MiXCR and retained productive beta chains. Every distinct CDR3 protein forms one entry, paired with its most common genes and DNA. None of the V and J calls come from the authors' own analysis; TCRdb made them. The sample table records approximately 80,000 distinct CDR3 sequences; approximately 11% of these occur just once. The ten biggest clones cover about 12% of the sample.

The CDR3 numbers 16 residues from cysteine through phenylalanine. Of the read, only the CDR3 DNA is kept; its 48 bases are in frame from base 1. V ends up 1 base short and J 5 bases short, with an unmatched junction base count of 7. CDR1 MGHRA and CDR2 YSYEKL are derived from the germline V gene. This clonotype was detected many times. Its antigen remains unidentified. No base quality values were provided; no much bigger clone lies one nucleotide off. Broader findings and caveats from the paper: VDJdb matching was skewed toward anti-spike CD8 responses and likely underestimated virus-specific expansions, missing private and CD4 specificities.

The study was a case-control design nested within a healthcare worker cohort in London, UK, with weekly nasopharyngeal swab PCR tests and blood sampling. Healthcare workers were recruited during the week of the UK lockdown, between 23 and 31 March 2020, and followed weekly for up to roughly 16 weeks. The chain is made from TRBV4-1 and TRBJ2-3, with 9 bases matching TRBD2. The receptor comes from an adult who was a healthcare worker with PCR-confirmed SARS-CoV-2 infection or an uninfected control (not recorded which). The sequenced sample was whole blood, obtained at baseline. The nucleotides read TGCGCCAGCAGCCAAGCTCTCGCGGGGGGGCGAGATACGCAGTATTTT. Translated, it reads CASSQALAGGRDTQYF.